Presented here are 21 T cell receptor beta chains from one specimen sequenced in a study of T cell responses to AZD1222 COVID-19 vaccine. Sequenced by immunoSEQ multiplex PCR; TCRdb stores in-frame clones only, minus some. The data contain just over 30,000 clones, roughly 88% of them seen just once; the ten biggest clones take up around 15%. The material was peripheral blood, obtained 28 days after the second AZD1222 dose. These receptors were collected from an adult who received the AZD1222 COVID-19 vaccine.

The chain uses TRBV7-2 and TRBJ2-7, with D hard to call. Germline V gene data show CDR1 as SGHTA and CDR2 as FQGNSA. The CDR3 spans 14 residues. V was pared by 5 bases and J by 0 bases, with 11 bases between. CDR3: CASSPMTSSYEQYF. The DNA for the CDR3 is TGTGCCAGCAGCCCAATGACAAGCTCCTACGAGCAGTACTTC.

This clone turned up a few times. The J gene is TRBJ2-1, the V gene TRBV19; D gene unclear. The CDR3 covers 14 residues. The V and J ends lost 7 bases and 4 bases respectively, with 14 bases between them. From germline, CDR1 is LNHDA and CDR2 SQIVND (reference sequence). CDR3 in amino acids: CASMGVHPYNEQFF. As DNA, the CDR3 is TGTGCCAGTATGGGCGTCCACCCGTACAATGAGCAGTTCTTC. The full variable domain, in which reference TRBV19 and TRBJ2-1 provide the parts outside the CDR3, is DGGITQSPKYLFRKEGQNVTLSCEQNLNHDAMYWYRQDPGQGLRLIYYSQIVNDFQKGDIAEGYSVSREKKESFPLTVTSAQKNPTAFYLCASMGVHPYNEQFFGPGTRLTVL.

The J gene is TRBJ2-2, the V gene TRBV9; D possibly matches TRBD1 or TRBD2 (5 bases each). Trimming removed 3 bases at V and 0 bases at J, with 9 bases between. CDR1 is SGDLS, CDR2 YYNGEE, per germline. CDR3 size: 15 residues. Written as DNA, the CDR3 is TGTGCCAGCAGCGCCGGGACCCCGAACACCGGGGAGCTGTTTTTT. Its translation: CASSAGTPNTGELFF.

This CDR3 is CASSLGRGATRGNEQFF. The CDR3 DNA follows: TGTGCCAGTAGTCTGGGGCGGGGGGCCACTAGGGGCAATGAGCAGTTCTTC. The chain uses TRBV19 and TRBJ2-1; 8 nucleotides match TRBD2. The CDR3 totals 17 residues. V shed 5 bases, J shed 6 bases, and the junction held 15 bases outside the gene matches. CDR1 and CDR2 (germline): LNHDA, SQIVND (reference sequence). Full variable domain (missing parts from reference TRBV19 and TRBJ2-1): DGGITQSPKYLFRKEGQNVTLSCEQNLNHDAMYWYRQDPGQGLRLIYYSQIVNDFQKGDIAEGYSVSREKKESFPLTVTSAQKNPTAFYLCASSLGRGATRGNEQFFGPGTRLTVL.

J is TRBJ2-2 and V is TRBV4-3; TRBD2 aligns across 10 bases. Germline-derived CDR1 and CDR2 are LGHNA and YSLEER. The CDR3 spans 18 residues. V shed 0 bases and J 8 bases; nucleotides not matched to a gene: 12. This chain's CDR3 is CASSQEVVLAGWKGELFF. The CDR3, as DNA: TGCGCCAGCAGCCAAGAGGTGGTACTAGCGGGGTGGAAAGGGGAGCTGTTTTTT.

The chain couples TRBV15 to TRBJ1-2; maybe TRBD1 (6 bases). The CDR3 has 15 residues. V was clipped by 0 bases and J by 6 bases, with 14 bases between them. Germline V gives CDR1 LNHNV, CDR2 YYDKDF (reference sequence). CDR3 nucleotides: TGTGCCACCAGCAGAGATCGGGTGGCAGGGGATGGCTACACCTTC. Its translation: CATSRDRVAGDGYTF. The full variable domain, its missing parts supplied by reference TRBV15 and TRBJ1-2, is DAMVIQNPRYQVTQFGKPVTLSCSQTLNHNVMYWYQQKSSQAPKLLFHYYDKDFNNEADTPDNFQSRRPNTSFCFLDIRSPGLGDTAMYLCATSRDRVAGDGYTFGSGTRLTVV.

The CDR3 loop reads CASSRGLQNTGELFF. The CDR3 DNA sequence: TGTGCCAGCAGCAGGGGGCTCCAGAACACCGGGGAGCTGTTTTTT. The chain has TRBV6-5 and TRBJ2-2; 8 bases are a match to TRBD1. Germline trimming cut 6 bases from V and 1 base from J; bases unmatched to any gene: 4. The CDR3 length is 15 residues. Germline loops: CDR1 MNHEY, CDR2 SVGAGI.

This clone was observed a single time. The chain is built from TRBV19 and TRBJ1-1, with TRBD1 as a possible D gene (6 bases). Germline V CDR1 and CDR2: LNHDA, SQIVND (reference sequence). This CDR3 has 13 amino acids. Trimming shortened V by 2 bases and J by 5 bases, and 9 bases separated the two germline ends. CDR3 in DNA: TGTGCCAGTAGTATAAGGGGGGGGACTGAAGCTTTCTTT. Translation: CASSIRGGTEAFF.

This rearrangement joins TRBV10-3 to TRBJ1-5; the match to TRBD1 covers 10 bases. V lost 4 bases to trimming and J lost 8 bases; unmatched junction nucleotides: 8. CDR1 ENHRY and CDR2 SYGVKD come from the germline V gene. There are 15 residues in the CDR3. DNA of the CDR3: TGTGCCATCAGTGGATCGGGACAGGGGACAAAGCCCCAGCATTTT. Its translation: CAISGSGQGTKPQHF.

The chain recombines TRBV5-4 with TRBJ1-3, with 9 bases aligning to TRBD1. Germline CDR1 reads SGHNT; CDR2 reads YYREEE (reference sequence). This CDR3 region has 14 residues. V gave up 2 bases and J gave up 4 bases; unmatched junction bases: 1. This CDR3 reads CASSLGQGGNTIYF. The CDR3 bases are TGTGCCAGCAGCTTAGGACAGGGGGGAAACACCATATATTTT.

This chain joins TRBV6-4 and TRBJ1-2, with 7 bases matching TRBD1. The germline gives CDR1 MRHNA, CDR2 SNTAGT. V shed 6 bases and J 11 bases; nucleotides not matched to a gene: 9. This CDR3 has 12 amino acids. This CDR3 is CASRVRDRTYTF. The DNA for the CDR3 is TGTGCCAGCAGGGTCCGGGACAGAACTTACACCTTC.

The chain employs TRBV15 and TRBJ1-6, with D perhaps matching TRBD1 (5 bases). V lost 5 bases to trimming and J lost 10 bases, with 18 bases between them. The CDR3 has 15 residues. Germline assignment: CDR1 LNHNV and CDR2 YYDKDF (reference sequence). Here the CDR3 reads CATSAPPGKRSPLHF. The DNA for the CDR3 is TGTGCCACCAGCGCACCCCCAGGGAAACGGTCACCCCTCCACTTT.

The V and J genes are TRBV3-1 (or the pseudogene TRBV3-2) and TRBJ2-1; the match to TRBD1 covers 7 bases. The CDR3 extends over 16 amino acids. With 3 bases clipped from V and 4 bases from J, the junction kept 9 bases outside the gene matches. CDR1 and CDR2 from the germline V gene are LGHDT and YNNKEL (reference sequence). The CDR3 spells CASSQDFGTAYNEQFF. CDR3 nucleotide sequence: TGTGCCAGCAGCCAGGATTTCGGGACAGCATACAATGAGCAGTTCTTC.

The V call is TRBV30, the J call TRBJ1-5; TRBD1 is a possible D gene (5 bases). The CDR3 extends over 13 amino acids. CDR1 and CDR2 from the germline V gene are GTSNPN and SVGIG (reference sequence). V lost 1 base and J 7 bases, leaving 11 bases between the germline ends. The CDR3 loop is CAWSAQGGQPQHF. CDR3 DNA: TGTGCCTGGAGTGCCCAGGGAGGCCAGCCCCAGCATTTT.

The chain recombines TRBV4-3 with TRBJ1-2, with TRBD1 matching 7 bases. Germline CDR1 reads LGHNA; CDR2 reads YSLEER. The V segment lost 2 bases and the J segment 2 bases; nucleotides outside the gene matches: 5. The CDR3 is 15 residues long. The CDR3 coding sequence is TGCGCCAGCAGCCAACCGGGACAGAGCAACTATGGCTACACCTTC. Protein product: CASSQPGQSNYGYTF.

J is TRBJ1-4 and V is TRBV12-3 or TRBV12-4, with D uncertain. Trimming shortened V by 3 bases and J by 0 bases, and 2 bases separated the two germline ends. The CDR3 extends over 13 amino acids. Here the CDR3 DNA reads TGTGCCAGCAGTTTGACAACTAATGAAAAACTGTTTTTT. Translation gives CASSLTTNEKLFF.

The J gene is TRBJ1-6, the V gene TRBV19; D gene unclear. Germline CDR1 reads LNHDA; CDR2 reads SQIVND (reference sequence). V lost 5 bases, J lost 13 bases, and 18 bases lay in between. There are 14 residues in the CDR3. The DNA for the CDR3 is TGTGCCAGTAGTTCCAGCACCTCAGGTATTCCCCTCCACTTT. Protein sequence: CASSSSTSGIPLHF.

The CDR3 loop reads CASSYSANSYEQYF. In DNA, the CDR3 is TGTGCCAGCAGTTATTCAGCTAACTCCTACGAGCAGTACTTC. The chain carries TRBV6-5 and TRBJ2-7; D unclear. Trimming shortened V by 3 bases and J by 0 bases, and 9 bases separated the two germline ends. Germline CDR1 reads MNHEY; CDR2 reads SVGAGI. This CDR3 has 14 amino acids.

The V call is TRBV6-2 or TRBV6-3, the J call TRBJ2-5, with D tentatively TRBD1 (7 bases). Germline V gives CDR1 MNHEY, CDR2 SVGEGT. This CDR3 contains 14 residues. V lost 4 bases to trimming and J lost 3 bases, with 12 bases between them. The DNA of the CDR3 is TGTGCCAGCAGTTCCGCAGGGGGGAAAGAGACCCAGTACTTC. Residues: CASSSAGGKETQYF.

This chain links TRBV6-5 with TRBJ2-1; the D gene is possibly TRBD1 (6 bases). The germline V gene has CDR1 MNHEY and CDR2 SVGAGI. V lost 8 bases and J 5 bases, leaving 13 bases between the germline ends. The CDR3 loop spans 13 amino acids. The CDR3 nucleotides read TGTGCCAGCCCCGGACAGATAAACAATGAGCAGTTCTTC. Encoded protein: CASPGQINNEQFF.

This rearrangement joins TRBV11-3 to TRBJ1-6; D unresolved. The CDR3 has 16 amino acids. The V gene lost 5 bases and the J gene lost 4 bases, with 15 bases spanning the gap. Germline V gives CDR1 SGHNT, CDR2 YENEEA. In nucleotides, the CDR3 is TGTGCCAGCAGCCCCTGGGTATCCCCGTATAATTCACCCCTCCACTTT. This codes for CASSPWVSPYNSPLHF. Complete variable domain (other parts from reference TRBV11-3 and TRBJ1-6): EAGVVQSPRYKIIEKKQPVAFWCNPISGHNTLYWYLQNLGQGPELLIRYENEEAVDDSQLPKDRFSAERLKGVDSTLKIQPAELGDSAVYLCASSPWVSPYNSPLHFGNGTRLTVT.